This record concerns one TCR beta chain sequence. In the authors' methods: Nucleated cell counts were estimated from reference gene primer amplification. The protocol was immunoSEQ multiplex PCR, while the TCRdb copy is restricted to in-frame clones and leaves out a portion. D and trimming come from the DNA, and the V and J calls and clone size come from that table. The data hold approximately 200,000 clones, with roughly 90% observed a single time. The data derive from a study of blood T cell repertoires in COVID-19. For the study at large: The United States, Italy and Spain supplied acute and convalescent COVID-19 samples. In each case, the material was cDNA or gDNA derived from T cells, B-cell-depleted T cells, or PBMCs.

The sequence derives from a woman aged 55-69 years with acute or convalescent COVID-19. Material for sequencing was peripheral blood.

The CDR3: CASSLSGQAAIAPYTF. Written as DNA, the CDR3 is TGTGCCAGCAGTTTGTCCGGACAGGCGGCCATAGCTCCCTACACCTTC. The chain couples TRBV6-5 to TRBJ1-2; 7 nucleotides align to TRBD1. Trimming took 4 bases from V and 10 from J; bases not matched to a gene: 18. The CDR3 extends over 16 amino acids. The V gene's germline CDR1 is MNHEY and CDR2 SVGAGI.